Shown below are 20 T cell receptor beta chains from a single sample sequenced in a study of beta chain features in type 1 diabetes. Study-wide results and limits: Shortening that was moderate but significant affected the TCRB CDR3s of Type 1 diabetes patients in all four CD4+ subsets.

For these receptors, no antigen is known. cDNA synthesis used the whole RNA isolate, giving expressed TCRB sequences. Libraries were prepared by immunoSEQ multiplex PCR; TCRdb keeps only in-frame clonotypes and omits some of them. The sample lists about 27,000 clones; roughly three fifths were seen once. The sequenced sample consisted of Tregs from blood. These receptors originate from a woman between 18 and 29 years old with type 1 diabetes.

The chain uses TRBV11-3 and TRBJ2-7, with 14 bases lining up with TRBD2. Germline CDR1 is SGHNT and CDR2 is YENEEA. V dropped 4 bases and J dropped 0; count of bases not matched to a gene: 11. The CDR3 totals 19 residues. DNA for the CDR3: TGTGCCAGCAGCTCCGCTATGGGGGGACTAGCGGGAGTCTCCTACGAGCAGTACGTC. It encodes CASSSAMGGLAGVSYEQYV.

This clone was recorded a few times. V is TRBV11-2 and J is TRBJ2-1; D unresolved. The CDR3 extends over 12 amino acids. CDR1 and CDR2 from the germline V gene are SGHAT and FQNNGV. Trimming pared 0 bases from V and 12 bases from J, leaving 9 bases between. The CDR3 DNA is TGTGCCAGCAGCTTAGACCGGGTGGGGCAGTTCTTC. It is translated as CASSLDRVGQFF.

The chain joins TRBV7-7 to TRBJ2-7; 8 positions agree with TRBD1. The CDR3 sequence is 17 residues long. The ends lost 4 bases at V and 3 bases at J; junction bases unmatched: 14. Per the germline V gene, CDR1 is SSHAT and CDR2 is FNYEAQ (reference sequence). CDR3 amino acids: CASSSPGQECDHYEQYF. The CDR3 bases are TGTGCCAGCAGCTCACCGGGACAGGAATGCGATCACTACGAGCAGTACTTC.

CDR3 sequence reads: CASSLGDRDHDEQFF. CDR3 sequence (DNA): TGCGCCAGCAGCTTGGGGGACAGGGACCACGATGAGCAGTTCTTC. The rearrangement joins TRBV5-1 to TRBJ2-1; TRBD1 aligns across 9 bases. The germline CDR1 and CDR2 sequences are SGHRS and YFSETQ. V was clipped by 0 bases and J by 8 bases; unmatched bases: 6. CDR3 length: 15 amino acids.

The chain employs TRBV10-2 and TRBJ1-3; unclear D gene. The CDR3 has 14 residues. The V gene's germline CDR1 is WSHSY and CDR2 SAAADI. V was trimmed by 2 bases and J by 0 bases, leaving 5 bases between them. Here the CDR3 reads CASSEASSGNTIYF. The CDR3 DNA reads as TGCGCCAGCAGTGAGGCGAGCTCTGGAAACACCATATATTTT.

The CDR3 DNA sequence: TGTGCCAGCAGTGAACGACAGGGTTCCTACGAGCAGTACTTC. It codes for CASSERQGSYEQYF. This chain joins TRBV2 and TRBJ2-7, with 7 bases that match TRBD1. Germline CDR1 and CDR2: SNHLY and FYNNEI. Germline trimming cut 2 bases from V and 1 base from J; bases unmatched to any gene: 2. The CDR3 length is 14 residues.

This clone was detected a few times. The gene calls are TRBV25-1 and TRBJ2-2; perhaps TRBD2 as D (5 bases). The V end was cut by 1 base, the J end by 6 bases, with 6 bases between. This CDR3 is 13 amino acids long. CDR1 is MGHDK, CDR2 SYGVNS, per germline. The CDR3 loop is CASSEFGAGELFF. CDR3 nucleotides: TGTGCCAGCAGTGAATTCGGGGCCGGGGAGCTGTTTTTT.

This clone has just a few counts. The V gene is TRBV30, the J gene TRBJ2-1, with 13 bases fitting TRBD2. This CDR3 is built from 18 residues. CDR1 is GTSNPN and CDR2 is SVGIG in the germline V gene (reference sequence). Trimming took 4 bases from V and 2 from J; bases not matched to a gene: 11. CDR3 region: CAWTSGLTSGRAYNEQFF. In nucleotides, the CDR3 is TGTGCCTGGACGTCAGGCCTCACTAGCGGGAGGGCCTACAATGAGCAGTTCTTC.

This chain links TRBV6-5 with TRBJ2-5, with 9 positions matching TRBD1. The germline gives CDR1 MNHEY, CDR2 SVGAGI. V shed 6 bases and J 5 bases; nucleotides not matched to a gene: 7. This CDR3 contains 14 residues. CDR3 in amino acids: CASRPTGGRETQYF. CDR3 in DNA: TGTGCCAGCAGGCCGACAGGGGGAAGGGAGACCCAGTACTTC.

The J gene is TRBJ2-1, the V gene TRBV14; 9 nucleotides match TRBD2. With 3 bases clipped from V and 0 bases from J, the junction kept 6 bases outside the gene matches. Germline CDR1 is SGHDN and CDR2 is FVKESK. The CDR3 is 17 amino acids. The chain's CDR3 is CASSQRLAGFSYNEQFF. In DNA, the CDR3 is TGTGCCAGCAGCCAGAGGCTAGCGGGATTCTCCTACAATGAGCAGTTCTTC. Together with reference TRBV14 and TRBJ2-1, the CDR3 gives the full variable domain: EAGVTQFPSHSVIEKGQTVTLRCDPISGHDNLYWYRRVMGKEIKFLLHFVKESKQDESGMPNNRFLAERTGGTYSTLKVQPAELEDSGVYFCASSQRLAGFSYNEQFFGPGTRLTVL.

This clone was seen a handful of times. The chain recombines TRBV27 with TRBJ2-7, with D possibly matching TRBD1 (6 bases). This CDR3 spans 15 amino acids. Between the trimmed V and J ends, which lost 0 bases and 3 bases, there was a span of 12 bases. CDR1 MNHEY and CDR2 SMNVEV come from the germline V gene (reference sequence). The CDR3 sequence is CASSLSPGTLYEQYV. In DNA form, the CDR3 reads TGTGCCAGCAGTTTATCGCCCGGGACACTCTACGAGCAGTACGTC.

This rearrangement joins TRBV5-5 to TRBJ1-2, with a weak D call TRBD1 (5 bases). CDR1 is SGHKS, CDR2 YYEKEE, per germline (reference sequence). There are 14 residues in the CDR3. V lost 2 bases to trimming and J lost 4 bases, with 12 bases between them. The CDR3 region is CASSFLGAIYGYTF. In DNA, the CDR3 is TGTGCCAGCAGCTTCTTAGGGGCGATCTATGGCTACACCTTC.

This chain connects TRBV2 to TRBJ2-1; TRBD2 aligns across 13 bases. Germline V gene sequence: CDR1 SNHLY, CDR2 FYNNEI. The CDR3 is 15 residues long. The ends lost 6 bases at V and 4 bases at J; junction bases unmatched: 3. The CDR3 sequence: CASRGTSGAYNEQFF. CDR3 in DNA: TGTGCCAGCAGGGGGACTAGCGGGGCTTACAATGAGCAGTTCTTC. Full variable domain (missing parts from reference TRBV2 and TRBJ2-1): EPEVTQTPSHQVTQMGQEVILRCVPISNHLYFYWYRQILGQKVEFLVSFYNNEISEKSEIFDDQFSVERPDGSNFTLKIRSTKLEDSAMYFCASRGTSGAYNEQFFGPGTRLTVL.

The chain is built from TRBV9 and TRBJ2-1; perhaps TRBD2 as D (6 bases). The CDR3 loop spans 15 amino acids. The germline V gene encodes CDR1 SGDLS and CDR2 YYNGEE. Trimming took 0 bases from V and 2 from J, leaving 9 bases between them. In nucleotides, the CDR3 is TGTGCCAGCAGCGTAGATGGCGGGGCCTACAATGAGCAGTTCTTC. Translation gives CASSVDGGAYNEQFF.

CDR3 bases: TGTGCCAGCTACACTAGCGCCACCGGGGAGCTGTTTTTT. Translating gives CASYTSATGELFF. The J gene is TRBJ2-2, the V gene TRBV18, with TRBD2 identical over 7 bases. Germline V CDR1 and CDR2: KGHSH, LQKENI. CDR3 length: 13 residues. V was pared by 7 bases and J by 4 bases, with 3 bases of the junction left unmatched.

V usage is TRBV7-2 and J usage is TRBJ2-2, with D unclear. Trimming took off 6 bases at V and 2 bases at J, with 10 bases between the two ends. The CDR3 loop spans 14 amino acids. Germline-derived CDR1 and CDR2 are SGHTA and FQGNSA. The CDR3 DNA sequence: TGTGCCAGCAGGGCGGATCTTAACACCGGGGAGCTGTTTTTT. Translating gives CASRADLNTGELFF. The complete variable domain, with remaining parts taken from reference TRBV7-2 and TRBJ2-2, reads GAGVSQSPSNKVTEKGKDVELRCDPISGHTALYWYRQSLGQGLEFLIYFQGNSAPDKSGLPSDRFSAERTGGSVSTLTIQRTQQEDSAVYLCASRADLNTGELFFGEGSRLTVL.

This chain links TRBV2 with TRBJ2-2; 10 bases fit TRBD2. The length of the CDR3 is 15 residues. The ends lost 7 bases at V and 5 bases at J; junction bases unmatched: 7. Germline lookup yields CDR1 SNHLY and CDR2 FYNNEI. Here the CDR3 reads CASTGVSGGTGELFF. The CDR3 bases are TGTGCCAGCACGGGGGTTAGCGGGGGGACCGGGGAGCTGTTTTTT. Full variable domain (remainder filled in from reference TRBV2 and TRBJ2-2): EPEVTQTPSHQVTQMGQEVILRCVPISNHLYFYWYRQILGQKVEFLVSFYNNEISEKSEIFDDQFSVERPDGSNFTLKIRSTKLEDSAMYFCASTGVSGGTGELFFGEGSRLTVL.

The V and J genes are TRBV5-6 and TRBJ1-1; the D gene is possibly TRBD1 (5 bases). The germline V gene has CDR1 SGHDT and CDR2 YYEEEE. The CDR3 has 15 residues. V was clipped by 4 bases and J by 1 base, with 14 bases between them. The CDR3 spells CASSPYQTENTEAFF. The CDR3 DNA sequence: TGTGCCAGCAGCCCGTATCAGACAGAGAACACTGAAGCTTTCTTT.

The rearrangement joins TRBV30 to TRBJ2-7; 11 nucleotides agree with TRBD2. Germline V gene data show CDR1 as GTSNPN and CDR2 as SVGIG (reference sequence). With V trimmed by 2 bases and J by 0 bases, 15 bases remained unmatched. The CDR3 contains 19 residues. CDR3 nucleotides: TGTGCCTGGAGTCCGGGACTAGCGGCAGGGTGGGACTTCTCCTACGAGCAGTACTTC. It specifies CAWSPGLAAGWDFSYEQYF.

Here the CDR3 reads CASSLRGLAGTTDTQYF. The CDR3 region has the DNA TGTGCCAGCAGCTTAAGGGGCCTAGCGGGCACCACAGATACGCAGTATTTT. The chain recombines TRBV7-8 with TRBJ2-3; 8 positions match TRBD2. The CDR3 consists of 17 residues. With V trimmed by 2 bases and J by 2 bases, 9 bases remained unmatched. From germline, CDR1 is SGHVS and CDR2 FQNEAQ.